Each of the 11 T cell receptor beta chains below was sequenced from the same sample in a study of response to subunit inactivated influenza vaccine. Via MiXCR, TCRdb re-called the RT-PCR reads, giving one row per CDR3 protein. The sample carries more than 200,000 distinct CDR3 sequences, roughly an eighth recorded once. This specimen was non-naive T cells sorted from PBMCs, taken around 15 days before vaccination. Receptor source: a man aged 50 to 60 who received an inactivated influenza vaccine.

This chain joins TRBV10-3 and TRBJ2-3, with D unclear. With 0 bases removed from V and 1 base from J, the gap between germline ends came to 2 bases. CDR1 and CDR2 (germline): ENHRY, SYGVKD. This CDR3 has 13 amino acids. The CDR3 region has the DNA TGTGCCATCAGTGAGTCAGGCACAGATACGCAGTATTTT. Its protein product is CAISESGTDTQYF.

The chain is built from TRBV5-1 and TRBJ2-1; no clear D. V lost 7 bases to trimming and J lost 0 bases, with 14 bases between them. The length of the CDR3 is 15 residues. Per the germline V gene, CDR1 is SGHRS and CDR2 is YFSETQ. Here the CDR3 DNA reads TGCGCCAGCGGTGATAGGTATAGCTCCTACAATGAGCAGTTCTTC. Its protein product is CASGDRYSSYNEQFF.

The sample holds a few counts of this clonotype. This chain connects TRBV20-1 to TRBJ2-3; D is unresolved. CDR1 and CDR2 (germline): DFQATT, SNEGSKA (reference sequence). The V end was cut by 6 bases, the J end by 0 bases, with 13 bases between. The CDR3 consists of 14 residues. CDR3 amino acids: CSALGEGSTDTQYF. CDR3 coding DNA: TGCAGTGCCCTTGGGGAAGGAAGCACAGATACGCAGTATTTT.

This clonotype came up many times. The gene calls are TRBV3-1 and TRBJ2-7; the D is unclear. V dropped 0 bases and J dropped 4 bases, with 7 bases sitting between them. Germline V gene lookup returns CDR1 LGHDT and CDR2 YNNKEL (reference sequence). The length of the CDR3 is 13 residues. The CDR3, as DNA: TGTGCCAGCAGCCAAGATGACCGGTACGAGCAGTACTTC. This sequence encodes CASSQDDRYEQYF.

In its sample, this clonotype was seen a few times. This chain joins TRBV29-1 and TRBJ2-3; 8 bases map to TRBD2. This CDR3 spans 13 amino acids. The V gene's germline CDR1 is SQVTM and CDR2 ANQGSEA. After removal of 6 bases from V and 5 bases from J, the junction contained 7 bases not matched to a gene. In DNA, the CDR3 is TGCAGCGTAGCGGGAGTCCTCTTAGATACGCAGTATTTT. This sequence encodes CSVAGVLLDTQYF.

This clonotype was counted only a few times. The chain carries TRBV6-1 and TRBJ1-2; 10 nucleotides agree with TRBD1. V was clipped by 8 bases and J by 5 bases; unmatched bases: 14. CDR1 is MNHNS, CDR2 SASEGT, per germline. The CDR3 loop spans 16 amino acids. This CDR3 reads CASGSNRDRGHYGYTF. The DNA for the CDR3 is TGTGCCAGCGGATCCAACCGGGACAGGGGTCATTATGGCTACACCTTC.

This clonotype was detected many times. The rearrangement uses TRBV20-1 and TRBJ1-3; 7 bases are a match to TRBD1. Germline V gene lookup returns CDR1 DFQATT and CDR2 SNEGSKA (reference sequence). Unmatched junction bases numbered 6, after V lost 6 bases and J lost 4 bases. The CDR3 is 13 amino acids. This CDR3 reads CSARDSLGNTIYF. As DNA, the CDR3 is TGCAGTGCACGGGACAGCCTAGGAAACACCATATATTTT.

The chain has TRBV15 and TRBJ2-1; D ambiguous. The ends were cut back, 0 bases at V and 4 bases at J, with 7 bases in the middle. This CDR3 contains 14 residues. Germline loops: CDR1 LNHNV, CDR2 YYDKDF (reference sequence). CDR3: CATSRDADYNEQFF. DNA for the CDR3: TGTGCCACCAGCAGAGATGCAGATTACAATGAGCAGTTCTTC.

V is TRBV20-1 and J is TRBJ2-3, with D tentatively TRBD1 or TRBD2 (5 bases each). This CDR3 has 14 amino acids. Germline CDR1 is DFQATT and CDR2 is SNEGSKA (reference sequence). V gave up 6 bases and J gave up 2 bases, with 15 bases separating them. The CDR3 protein is CSADGAESTDTQYF. DNA for the CDR3: TGCAGTGCGGACGGGGCGGAATCCACAGATACGCAGTATTTT.

The gene calls are TRBV20-1 and TRBJ2-5; no clear D. Looked up from germline, CDR1 is DFQATT and CDR2 is SNEGSKA (reference sequence). Trimming took 3 bases from V and 5 from J, leaving 10 bases between them. The CDR3 spans 12 residues. This chain's CDR3 is CSASLTGETQYF. The CDR3 DNA follows: TGCAGTGCTAGTCTGACGGGTGAGACCCAGTACTTC.

The chain is built from TRBV19 and TRBJ2-2; 12 nucleotides agree with TRBD2. This CDR3 is built from 15 residues. Germline V lookup: CDR1 LNHDA, CDR2 SQIVND (reference sequence). Unmatched junction bases numbered 7, after V lost 10 bases and J lost 4 bases. The chain's CDR3 is CATERLAGVTGELFF. The CDR3 DNA follows: TGTGCCACCGAGAGACTAGCGGGAGTCACCGGGGAGCTGTTTTTT.